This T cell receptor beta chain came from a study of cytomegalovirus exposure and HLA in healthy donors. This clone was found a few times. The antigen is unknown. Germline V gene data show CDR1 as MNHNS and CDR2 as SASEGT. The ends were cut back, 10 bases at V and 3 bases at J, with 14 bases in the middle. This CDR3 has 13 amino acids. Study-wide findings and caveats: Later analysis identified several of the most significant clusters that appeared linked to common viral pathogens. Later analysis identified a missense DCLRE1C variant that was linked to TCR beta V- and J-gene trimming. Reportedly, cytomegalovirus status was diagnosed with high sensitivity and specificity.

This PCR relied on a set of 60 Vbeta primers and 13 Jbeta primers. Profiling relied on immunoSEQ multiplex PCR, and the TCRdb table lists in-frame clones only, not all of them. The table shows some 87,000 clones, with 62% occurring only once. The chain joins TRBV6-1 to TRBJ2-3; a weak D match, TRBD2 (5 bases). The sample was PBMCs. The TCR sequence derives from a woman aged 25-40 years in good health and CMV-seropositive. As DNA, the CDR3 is TGTGCCACAAGGCGGGTTCGGACAGATACGCAGTATTTT. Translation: CATRRVRTDTQYF.